The 16 T cell receptor beta chains below come from one sample, sequenced in a study of blood T cells in healthy people across ages. Alongside a J-beta primer mix, a sample-barcoded 5' primer served in a second PCR lasting about 7 to 12 cycles. TCRdb used MiXCR to reprocess the 5' RACE reads, holding one entry per CDR3 protein. This sample has more than 800,000 distinct CDR3 sequences, with more than 40% found just once. What was sequenced was blood. All receptors come from a woman aged 55-75 years in good health.

This clonotype was picked up many times. The CDR3 spells CSALDGQETQYF. CDR3 sequence (DNA): TGCAGTGCCCTGGACGGTCAAGAGACCCAGTACTTC. The chain combines TRBV20-1 with TRBJ2-5; unclear D gene. The germline CDR1 and CDR2 sequences are DFQATT and SNEGSKA (reference sequence). The CDR3 extends over 12 amino acids. V was trimmed by 6 bases and J by 2 bases, leaving 10 bases between them.

This chain uses TRBV6-6 with TRBJ2-1; maybe TRBD1 (6 bases). The germline V gene has CDR1 MNHNY and CDR2 SVGAGI (reference sequence). V lost 6 bases and J lost 9, with 18 bases in between. The CDR3 totals 14 residues. CDR3 protein: CASSPDPGVGEQFF. The CDR3, as DNA: TGTGCCAGCAGCCCGGACCCAGGGGTTGGTGAGCAGTTCTTC.

This clonotype was seen a few times. The chain combines TRBV12-3 or TRBV12-4 with TRBJ1-4; D not certain. Trimming stripped 2 bases from V and 1 base from J, with 5 bases between. The CDR3 has 14 amino acids. CDR3 protein: CASSLRETNEKLFF. The CDR3, as DNA: TGTGCCAGCAGTTTAAGGGAAACTAATGAAAAACTGTTTTTT.

The CDR3 DNA follows: TGTGCCAGCAGCACAGCGACAGGGCCGAACACTGAAGCTTTCTTT. Amino acid sequence: CASSTATGPNTEAFF. This chain joins TRBV7-2 and TRBJ1-1; 7 bases fit TRBD1. J was trimmed by 1 base and V by 5 bases; bases with no gene match: 7. The CDR3 totals 15 residues. CDR1 SGHTA and CDR2 FQGNSA come from the germline V gene.

V gene TRBV7-3 combines with J gene TRBJ2-1; 7 bases are a match to TRBD2. The V gene's germline CDR1 is SGHTA and CDR2 FQGTGA. The CDR3 loop spans 15 amino acids. Trimming at V came to 5 bases and at J to 4 bases, leaving 8 bases not matched to a gene. CDR3 in amino acids: CASSRTPSGYNEQFF. The CDR3 DNA is TGTGCCAGCAGCCGGACCCCTAGCGGATACAATGAGCAGTTCTTC.

The V call is TRBV15, the J call TRBJ1-1, with 8 nucleotides matching TRBD1. Unmatched junction bases numbered 5, after V lost 3 bases and J lost 2 bases. From germline, CDR1 is LNHNV and CDR2 YYDKDF (reference sequence). The CDR3 length is 15 residues. The CDR3 DNA is TGTGCCACCAGCAGGCAAACAGGGGGAAACACTGAAGCTTTCTTT. Protein sequence: CATSRQTGGNTEAFF. Together with reference TRBV15 and TRBJ1-1, the CDR3 gives the full variable domain: DAMVIQNPRYQVTQFGKPVTLSCSQTLNHNVMYWYQQKSSQAPKLLFHYYDKDFNNEADTPDNFQSRRPNTSFCFLDIRSPGLGDTAMYLCATSRQTGGNTEAFFGQGTRLTVV.

This clonotype was detected only once. V usage is TRBV7-9 and J usage is TRBJ2-3; 7 bases are shared with TRBD1. The J segment lost 5 bases and the V segment lost 4 bases, leaving 9 bases of the junction unmatched. This CDR3 is 15 amino acids long. The germline V gene has CDR1 SEHNR and CDR2 FQNEAQ (reference sequence). The CDR3 sequence: CASSSMDRSVDTQYF. DNA for the CDR3: TGTGCCAGCAGCTCAATGGACAGGTCGGTAGATACGCAGTATTTT.

This chain connects TRBV4-2 to TRBJ1-1; D possibly corresponds to TRBD1 (6 bases). The germline gives CDR1 LGHNA, CDR2 YNFKEQ. The CDR3 consists of 14 residues. Trimming removed 3 bases from V and 1 base from J, with 9 bases in between. The CDR3 sequence: CASSQVQGNTEAFF. CDR3 nucleotides: TGTGCCAGCAGCCAGGTACAGGGGAACACTGAAGCTTTCTTT.

This rearrangement joins TRBV15 to TRBJ2-4; D gene unclear. The J call is in doubt because the DNA end fits TRBJ2-7 better. Per the germline V gene, CDR1 is LNHNV and CDR2 is YYDKDF (reference sequence). The CDR3 is made up of 12 amino acids. In nucleotides, the CDR3 is TGTGCCACCAGCAGTTCGGGTGACGAGCAGTACTTC. Its protein product is CATSSSGDEQYF.

The rearrangement links TRBV11-1 to TRBJ2-5; D unclear. In germline, CDR1 is SGHAT, CDR2 FQDESV (reference sequence). The CDR3 has 13 amino acids. Trimming removed 5 bases at V and 1 base at J, with 8 bases between. The CDR3 coding sequence is TGTGCCAGCAGCCGACCCAGCCAAGAGACCCAGTACTTC. Its protein product is CASSRPSQETQYF.

A few counts support this clonotype. The V call is TRBV20-1, the J call TRBJ2-7, with D tentatively TRBD1 or TRBD2 (6 bases each). Germline V gene lookup returns CDR1 DFQATT and CDR2 SNEGSKA (reference sequence). CDR3 length: 16 amino acids. V was pared by 2 bases and J by 0 bases, with 17 bases between. Here the CDR3 reads CSARSRDTYPSYEQYF. CDR3 nucleotide sequence: TGCAGTGCTAGATCGCGGGACACTTACCCCTCCTACGAGCAGTACTTC.

This clonotype has just a few counts. The J gene is TRBJ1-6, the V gene TRBV9; D is uncertain. The V gene lost 0 bases and the J gene lost 0 bases, with 4 bases spanning the gap. This CDR3 has 15 residues. Germline CDR1 is SGDLS and CDR2 is YYNGEE. The CDR3 nucleotides are TGTGCCAGCAGCGTAGAAGACTCCTATAATTCACCCCTCCACTTT. Its translation is CASSVEDSYNSPLHF.

This clonotype was found a few times. This chain connects TRBV9 to TRBJ2-7; 8 bases agree with TRBD1. Germline assignment: CDR1 SGDLS and CDR2 YYNGEE. There are 13 residues in the CDR3. V gave up 3 bases and J gave up 5 bases; unmatched junction bases: 4. CDR3 coding DNA: TGTGCCAGCAGCGATACAGGGGGGCACGAGCAGTACTTC. It encodes CASSDTGGHEQYF.

The J gene is TRBJ2-7, the V gene TRBV5-1; 7 nucleotides match TRBD1. The CDR3 spans 13 residues. The V gene end was trimmed by 3 bases and the J gene end by 4 bases; junction bases not matched to a gene: 4. CDR1 and CDR2 (germline): SGHRS, YFSETQ. CDR3 sequence: CASSWDSQYEQYF. The CDR3 DNA follows: TGCGCCAGCAGCTGGGACAGCCAGTACGAGCAGTACTTC. Based on the CDR3 plus reference TRBV5-1 and TRBJ2-7, the full variable domain is KAGVTQTPRYLIKTRGQQVTLSCSPISGHRSVSWYQQTPGQGLQFLFEYFSETQRNKGNFPGRFSGRQFSNSRSEMNVSTLELGDSALYLCASSWDSQYEQYFGPGTRLTVT.

CDR3 residues: CASRFDAAPLGDTQYF. The DNA for the CDR3 is TGTGCCAGCAGATTCGACGCGGCCCCCCTGGGTGATACGCAGTATTTT. The chain joins TRBV2 to TRBJ2-3; D gene uncertain. This CDR3 region has 16 residues. V was clipped by 6 bases and J by 6 bases, with 22 bases between them. Germline V gene lookup returns CDR1 SNHLY and CDR2 FYNNEI.

This clonotype was found a few times. This chain joins TRBV7-8 and TRBJ2-1, with 9 bases aligning to TRBD2. From germline, CDR1 is SGHVS and CDR2 FQNEAQ. This CDR3 spans 15 amino acids. V was pared by 1 base and J by 8 bases, with 6 bases of the junction left unmatched. The CDR3 is CASSLVAGVGYEQFF. In DNA form, the CDR3 reads TGTGCCAGCAGCTTAGTAGCGGGAGTTGGATATGAGCAGTTCTTC.